This entry lists 22 T cell receptor beta chains sequenced from one sample in a study of T cell responses to AZD1222 COVID-19 vaccine. The protocol was immunoSEQ multiplex PCR, while the TCRdb copy is restricted to in-frame clones and leaves out a portion. Among about 150,000 clones listed, more than 80% were seen once. The sample was peripheral blood, taken 28 days after the second AZD1222 dose. The receptor set was obtained from an adult who received the AZD1222 COVID-19 vaccine.

The chain carries TRBV6-5 and TRBJ2-3; D unresolved. The CDR3 extends over 12 amino acids. Trimming cost V 4 bases and J 3 bases, with 5 bases left between them. Looked up from germline, CDR1 is MNHEY and CDR2 is SVGAGI. CDR3 nucleotides: TGTGCCAGCAGTTCCGGAACAGATACGCAGTATTTT. This encodes CASSSGTDTQYF.

Comment on this clone: The same CDR3 can be traced to other DNA sequences in this sample. The chain recombines TRBV10-1 with TRBJ1-5, with no clear D. The CDR3 is made up of 13 amino acids. Germline CDR1 WNHNN, CDR2 SYGVQD (reference sequence). Trimming shortened V by 3 bases and J by 1 base, and 4 bases separated the two germline ends. The CDR3 region is CASSEGSNQPQHF. DNA of the CDR3: TGCGCCAGCAGTGAAGGGAGCAATCAGCCCCAGCATTTT.

The V and J genes are TRBV6-2 or TRBV6-3 and TRBJ1-1; maybe TRBD1 (5 bases). V shed 0 bases and J shed 8 bases, with 13 bases lying between them. Germline V lookup: CDR1 MNHEY, CDR2 SVGEGT. The CDR3 is made up of 14 amino acids. The CDR3 region is CASSYSMGRGEAFF. DNA for the CDR3: TGTGCCAGCAGTTACTCGATGGGTCGGGGGGAAGCTTTCTTT.

The chain uses TRBV2 and TRBJ2-7; D call uncertain. CDR3 length: 14 amino acids. Germline CDR1 reads SNHLY; CDR2 reads FYNNEI. V lost 2 bases, J lost 6 bases, and 14 bases lay in between. The CDR3 nucleotides are TGTGCCAGCAGTGAAAGGCTAGACGCCATCGAGCAGTACTTC. Protein product: CASSERLDAIEQYF.

The V call is TRBV2, the J call TRBJ1-3, with D maybe TRBD1 (5 bases). Germline assignment: CDR1 SNHLY and CDR2 FYNNEI. The CDR3 contains 16 residues. With 5 bases removed from V and 0 bases from J, the gap between germline ends came to 14 bases. The CDR3 nucleotides read TGTGCCAGCAGTCAGATGGGACGGATCTCTGGAAACACCATATATTTT. This sequence encodes CASSQMGRISGNTIYF.

The CDR3 sequence: CASSPSESVSEQYF. CDR3 in DNA: TGCGCCAGCAGCCCCTCAGAATCGGTTAGCGAGCAGTACTTC. V usage is TRBV4-1 and J usage is TRBJ2-7, with D uncertain. From germline, CDR1 is MGHRA and CDR2 YSYEKL. The CDR3 has 14 residues. V shed 4 bases and J shed 6 bases, with 16 bases lying between them.

The chain employs TRBV19 and TRBJ2-1, with 10 nucleotides matching TRBD2. The CDR3 is 16 residues long. Germline assignment: CDR1 LNHDA and CDR2 SQIVND (reference sequence). Losses at the gene ends were 3 bases for V and 7 bases for J; bases not matched to a gene: 9. CDR3 protein: CASSIIAGGVRNEQFF. In DNA form, the CDR3 reads TGTGCCAGTAGTATTATAGCGGGAGGCGTAAGGAATGAGCAGTTCTTC. The full variable domain, with the rest looked up from reference TRBV19 and TRBJ2-1, is DGGITQSPKYLFRKEGQNVTLSCEQNLNHDAMYWYRQDPGQGLRLIYYSQIVNDFQKGDIAEGYSVSREKKESFPLTVTSAQKNPTAFYLCASSIIAGGVRNEQFFGPGTRLTVL.

The rearrangement uses TRBV2 and TRBJ2-7; 7 nucleotides agree with TRBD1. The CDR3 is 13 amino acids. The junction had 5 bases not matched to a gene; V was cut back by 7 bases and J by 2 bases. Germline V gene data show CDR1 as SNHLY and CDR2 as FYNNEI. The CDR3 nucleotides read TGTGCCAGCATAAGGGGACAGACCTACGAGCAGTACTTC. The encoded protein is CASIRGQTYEQYF.

The chain combines TRBV30 with TRBJ2-1; 7 bases agree with TRBD2. This CDR3 region has 16 residues. CDR1 is GTSNPN, CDR2 SVGIG, per germline (reference sequence). Losses at the gene ends were 1 base for V and 0 bases for J; bases not matched to a gene: 6. This CDR3 is CAWSGPGLFSYNEQFF. As DNA, the CDR3 is TGTGCCTGGAGTGGCCCGGGACTATTCTCCTACAATGAGCAGTTCTTC. The variable domain in full, with the rest retrieved from reference TRBV30 and TRBJ2-1, is SQTIHQWPATLVQPVGSPLSLECTVEGTSNPNLYWYRQAAGRGLQLLFYSVGIGQISSEVPQNLSASRPQDRQFILSSKKLLLSDSGFYLCAWSGPGLFSYNEQFFGPGTRLTVL.

V and J are TRBV11-2 and TRBJ2-1; TRBD1 is a possible D gene (6 bases). Trimming stripped 5 bases from V and 1 base from J, with 15 bases between. The CDR3 totals 16 residues. Per germline, CDR1 SGHAT and CDR2 FQNNGV. Written as DNA, the CDR3 is TGTGCCAGCAGCCTTACAGGGACCTCATCCTACAATGAGCAGTTCTTC. As protein: CASSLTGTSSYNEQFF.

CDR3: CASSFDYTTLEQYF. The CDR3, as DNA: TGTGCCAGTAGTTTCGACTATACAACCCTAGAGCAGTACTTC. V is TRBV19 and J is TRBJ2-7; D is possibly TRBD2 (5 bases). The CDR3 has 14 residues. The germline V gene encodes CDR1 LNHDA and CDR2 SQIVND (reference sequence). Trimming left V 5 bases short and J 7 bases short, with 18 bases between.

This clone was observed a single time. This chain joins TRBV6-1 and TRBJ2-3; weak D call: TRBD1 (5 bases). Germline V lookup: CDR1 MNHNS, CDR2 SASEGT. V dropped 3 bases and J dropped 4 bases, with 14 bases sitting between them. The CDR3 contains 15 residues. CDR3 sequence reads: CASSESQGRADTQYF. CDR3 DNA sequence: TGTGCCAGCAGTGAGAGTCAGGGAAGGGCAGATACGCAGTATTTT.

The chain links TRBV30 to TRBJ1-3; D not certain. In germline, CDR1 is GTSNPN, CDR2 SVGIG (reference sequence). With 7 bases removed from V and 1 base from J, the gap between germline ends came to 8 bases. The CDR3 runs 12 residues. CDR3: CASTGSGNTIYF. For the CDR3, the DNA is TGTGCCTCGACGGGGTCTGGAAACACCATATATTTT.

This chain joins TRBV15 and TRBJ1-5; 7 nucleotides match TRBD1. The CDR3 extends over 17 amino acids. V shed 5 bases, J shed 3 bases, and the junction held 13 bases outside the gene matches. Germline loops: CDR1 LNHNV, CDR2 YYDKDF (reference sequence). The CDR3 region is CATSLRRQGNPNQPQHF. The CDR3 DNA reads TGTGCCACCAGCCTGCGAAGACAGGGAAATCCCAATCAGCCCCAGCATTTT. The variable domain in full, completed from reference TRBV15 and TRBJ1-5, reads DAMVIQNPRYQVTQFGKPVTLSCSQTLNHNVMYWYQQKSSQAPKLLFHYYDKDFNNEADTPDNFQSRRPNTSFCFLDIRSPGLGDTAMYLCATSLRRQGNPNQPQHFGDGTRLSIL.

This chain links TRBV7-9 with TRBJ2-7; TRBD2 matches 7 bases. CDR1 is SEHNR, CDR2 FQNEAQ, per germline (reference sequence). J lost 0 bases, V lost 3 bases, and 11 bases had no gene match. This CDR3 comprises 17 residues. The CDR3 reads CASSLGERRLASYEQYF. The CDR3, as DNA: TGTGCCAGCAGCTTGGGGGAGAGGAGACTAGCCTCCTACGAGCAGTACTTC.

The V and J genes are TRBV9 and TRBJ1-4; perhaps TRBD1 as D (5 bases). With 2 bases removed from V and 5 bases from J, the gap between germline ends came to 10 bases. The CDR3 contains 14 residues. Germline assignment: CDR1 SGDLS and CDR2 YYNGEE. The chain's CDR3 is CASSVGTVNEKLFF. The CDR3 DNA reads TGTGCCAGCAGCGTCGGGACGGTCAATGAAAAACTGTTTTTT. The full variable domain, rest sourced from reference TRBV9 and TRBJ1-4, is DSGVTQTPKHLITATGQRVTLRCSPRSGDLSVYWYQQSLDQGLQFLIQYYNGEERAKGNILERFSAQQFPDLHSELNLSSLELGDSALYFCASSVGTVNEKLFFGSGTQLSVL.

This clone was seen a single time. The chain recombines TRBV9 with TRBJ2-7; D remains ambiguous. This CDR3 comprises 15 residues. Germline lookup yields CDR1 SGDLS and CDR2 YYNGEE. V dropped 1 base and J dropped 3 bases, with 14 bases sitting between them. The CDR3 coding sequence is TGTGCCAGCAGCGTAACCCCCCTGGGTGGCTACGAGCAGTACTTC. This translates into CASSVTPLGGYEQYF.

This clone showed up just once. The chain links TRBV5-1 to TRBJ2-5, with D possibly TRBD2 on 5 matching bases. Trimming removed 0 bases from V and 3 bases from J, with 6 bases in between. The CDR3 length is 13 residues. Germline V gives CDR1 SGHRS, CDR2 YFSETQ. CDR3 residues: CASSLVSEETQYF. CDR3 coding DNA: TGCGCCAGCAGCTTGGTTAGCGAAGAGACCCAGTACTTC.

The chain employs TRBV4-1 and TRBJ1-4; D uncertain. Trimming left V 0 bases short and J 0 bases short, with 8 bases between. The CDR3 runs 16 residues. Germline V gene lookup returns CDR1 MGHRA and CDR2 YSYEKL. CDR3 sequence (DNA): TGCGCCAGCAGCCAAGATATGGGTGCAACTAATGAAAAACTGTTTTTT. Translated, it gives CASSQDMGATNEKLFF.

The V and J genes are TRBV28 and TRBJ2-3, with a weak D call TRBD2 (5 bases). The V gene's germline CDR1 is MDHEN and CDR2 SYDVKM. This CDR3 contains 12 residues. The V end was cut by 6 bases, the J end by 8 bases, with 12 bases between. The CDR3 coding sequence is TGTGCCAGCAGCGGGGAAGGATCTACGCAGTATTTT. This gives the protein CASSGEGSTQYF.

The chain employs TRBV5-5 and TRBJ2-5; 7 bases map to TRBD1. Germline V gene sequence: CDR1 SGHKS, CDR2 YYEKEE (reference sequence). V shed 0 bases and J 4 bases; nucleotides not matched to a gene: 0. This CDR3 spans 13 amino acids. Here the CDR3 reads CASSLGQGETQYF. CDR3 nucleotide sequence: TGTGCCAGCAGCTTGGGACAGGGAGAGACCCAGTACTTC.

The chain recombines TRBV29-1 with TRBJ1-2; D uncertain. CDR1 is SQVTM and CDR2 is ANQGSEA in the germline V gene. Trimming left V 7 bases short and J 7 bases short, with 13 bases between. This CDR3 spans 11 amino acids. Here the CDR3 DNA reads TGCAGCGGTGGACGTACGGGTGGCTACACCTTC. It yields the protein CSGGRTGGYTF.